Sequencing of this T cell receptor (beta chain) was carried out in a study of regulatory T cells in long-lasting Graves disease. General observations from the study: Persistent Graves' disease cases displayed lower TCR diversity than newly diagnosed ones.

CDR3-region Arm-PCR and iRepertoire HTBI primers produced the TCR beta libraries. Methods used by the authors: Detected in the samples were over 55 TRBV and 14 to 15 TRBJ segments. MiXCR, applied by TCRdb to the multiplex PCR reads, yields one record per CDR3 protein. It is TCRdb's table, rather than the study itself, that gives the V and J calls and clone size. The data contain roughly 500,000 distinct CDR3 sequences, approximately 15% of them singletons. Time point: newly diagnosed GD, antithyroid drugs for less than 3 months. RNA isolated from PBMCs was used to make the TCR library. Comments on this clonotype: Its antigen is unidentified. A read error may be the cause here, since a much bigger clone is one base away.

This sample was also put to use in a study of T cells in Graves' hyperthyroidism and ophthalmopathy.

Source: peripheral blood mononuclear cells (PBMCs), taken at new diagnosis, from a patient treated with antithyroid drugs. The receptor was derived from a man between 25 and 39 years old with Graves disease.

The CDR3 region is CASSLSLTVSGANVLTF. Here the CDR3 DNA reads TGTGCCAGCAGCTTATCCCTGACGGTCTCTGGGGCCAACGTCCTGACTTTC. V is TRBV11-2 and J is TRBJ2-6; D call uncertain. Germline CDR1 reads SGHAT; CDR2 reads FQNNGV. The germline V and J ends were trimmed by 2 bases and 0 bases, with 11 bases remaining between them. The length of the CDR3 is 17 residues.